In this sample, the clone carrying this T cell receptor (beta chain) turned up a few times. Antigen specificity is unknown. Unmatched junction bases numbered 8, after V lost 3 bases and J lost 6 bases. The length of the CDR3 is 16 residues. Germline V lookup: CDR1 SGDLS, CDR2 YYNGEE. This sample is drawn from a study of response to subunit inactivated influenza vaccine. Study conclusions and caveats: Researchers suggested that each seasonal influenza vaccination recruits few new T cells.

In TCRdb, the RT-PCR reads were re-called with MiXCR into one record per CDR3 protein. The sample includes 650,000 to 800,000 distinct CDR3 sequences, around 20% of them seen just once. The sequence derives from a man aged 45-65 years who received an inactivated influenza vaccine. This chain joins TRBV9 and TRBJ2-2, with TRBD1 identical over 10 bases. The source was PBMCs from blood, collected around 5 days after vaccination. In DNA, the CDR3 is TGTGCCAGCAGCGCCACCGGGACAGGGGTTGCCGGGGAGCTGTTTTTT. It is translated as CASSATGTGVAGELFF.